This paragraph reports one T cell receptor (beta chain). This sample was included in a study of T cell responses to AZD1222 COVID-19 vaccine. Profiled with immunoSEQ multiplex PCR; TCRdb holds only in-frame clones, not every one. Here the sample spans roughly 51,000 clones, 89% being singletons. Germline V gives CDR1 SGHNT, CDR2 YENEEA. This CDR3 contains 14 residues. Trimming shortened V by 7 bases and J by 6 bases, and 19 bases separated the two germline ends. This chain links TRBV11-3 with TRBJ2-7; no firm D call. The TCR originated in an adult who received the AZD1222 COVID-19 vaccine. The sequencing here drew on peripheral blood, taken 28 days after the second AZD1222 dose. The CDR3 sequence is CASTPQPSYPEQYF. The CDR3 nucleotides are TGTGCCAGCACCCCCCAACCGTCTTACCCCGAGCAGTACTTC.